This T cell receptor (beta chain) is from a study of blood T cell repertoires in COVID-19. In the authors' methods: Amplified reference gene primers provided the basis for estimating nucleated cell counts. Profiled with immunoSEQ multiplex PCR; TCRdb holds only in-frame clones, not every one. The DNA was the basis for D and trimming; V, J and clone size are from that table. The sample lists around 340,000 clones; 75% to 90% were seen once. While infection was still active, Seattle patients were enrolled and then followed longitudinally. This CDR3 is 15 amino acids long. Trimming cost V 6 bases and J 0 bases, with 12 bases left between them. CDR1 is KGHSH and CDR2 is LQKENI in the germline V gene.

The sequencing sample was made of peripheral blood. V usage is TRBV18 and J usage is TRBJ1-5; D unclear. This sequence was found in a woman aged 55-69 years with COVID-19, enrolled during active disease. The CDR3 protein is CASSPAGGSNQPQHF. The CDR3 region has the DNA TGTGCCAGCTCTCCCGCAGGAGGTAGCAATCAGCCCCAGCATTTT.